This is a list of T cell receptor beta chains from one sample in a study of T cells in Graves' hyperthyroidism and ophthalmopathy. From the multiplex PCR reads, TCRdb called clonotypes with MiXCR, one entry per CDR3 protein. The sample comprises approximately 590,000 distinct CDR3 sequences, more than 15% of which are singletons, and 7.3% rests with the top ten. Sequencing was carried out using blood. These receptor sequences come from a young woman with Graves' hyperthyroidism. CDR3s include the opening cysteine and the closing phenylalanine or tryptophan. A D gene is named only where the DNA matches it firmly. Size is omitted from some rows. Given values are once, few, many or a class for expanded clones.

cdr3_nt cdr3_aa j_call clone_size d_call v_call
TGTGCCAGCAGCTCGGTTAATGGTCTAGCCGGTAGGTCTCGGCAGTTCTTC CASSSVNGLAGRSRQFF TRBJ2-1 few . TRBV14
TGTGCCTGGAGGGGGGTGGGGACTAACTCCTACAATGAGCAGTTCTTC CAWRGVGTNSYNEQFF TRBJ2-1 few TRBD2 TRBV30
TGCAGCGTTGTCTATAGGGGAAACACTGAAGCTTTCTTT CSVVYRGNTEAFF TRBJ1-1 few . TRBV29-1
TGTGCCAGCAGCCCCCGTGGCAGCGGGAGGGAGTCCGGGGAGCTGTTTTTT CASSPRGSGRESGELFF TRBJ2-2 few TRBD2 TRBV4-2
TGTGCCAGCAGTTCCCAGCAGGGGGCCGGGAAGTTCTACTATGGCTACACCTTC CASSSQQGAGKFYYGYTF TRBJ1-2 many TRBD1 TRBV28
TGTGCCAGCAGCGCCGGTGGGTGGAACACCGGGGAGCTGTTTTTT CASSAGGWNTGELFF TRBJ2-2 . . TRBV9
TGTGCCAGCAGCGTAGTGGGGACTAGCGGGAGCAATGAGCAGTTCTTC CASSVVGTSGSNEQFF TRBJ2-1 . TRBD2 TRBV9
TGTGCCAGCAGCTTAGATTCCCGCGGGAGGGCTGCCTACAATGAGCAGTTCTTC CASSLDSRGRAAYNEQFF TRBJ2-1 . TRBD2 TRBV11-3
TGCGCCAGCAGCCAAGGGTTGGGACAGGGGTTCCCCTACGAGCAGTACTTC CASSQGLGQGFPYEQYF TRBJ2-7 . TRBD1 TRBV4-1
TGCAGTGCTAAAGGGACTAGCGTGCACTACGAGCAGTACTTC CSAKGTSVHYEQYF TRBJ2-7 many TRBD2 TRBV20-1
TGCAGTGCTACAACAGGGGGTGGGAGCACTGAAGCTTTCTTT CSATTGGGSTEAFF TRBJ1-1 few TRBD1 TRBV20-1
TGTGCCAGCAGCGCCGGGACTAGCGGGAGTTTTTCCTACAATGAGCAGTTCTTC CASSAGTSGSFSYNEQFF TRBJ2-1 many TRBD2 TRBV7-9
TGTGCCAGCAGAGGGGCGTTAAACACCGGGGAGCTGTTTTTT CASRGALNTGELFF TRBJ2-2 many . TRBV6-2/TRBV6-3
TGCAGTGCCCCGGACAGGGGCACAGATACGCAGTATTTT CSAPDRGTDTQYF TRBJ2-3 many TRBD1 TRBV20-1
TGCAGTGCTGATGAGACAAACCAAGAGACCCAGTACTTC CSADETNQETQYF TRBJ2-5 many . TRBV20-1
TGTGCCAGCAGCTTTGACAGGATCGGTGCAGGTGGCTACACCTTC CASSFDRIGAGGYTF TRBJ1-2 . . TRBV5-6
TGTGCCAGCAGTTACTCATACCCCCGCGGTAGTTCCAACACAGATACGCAGTATTTT CASSYSYPRGSSNTDTQYF TRBJ2-3 many . TRBV6-5
TGTGCCAGCAGCTTACCGGCAACTTTTGAAGCTTTCTTT CASSLPATFEAFF TRBJ1-1 many . TRBV7-9
TGCAGTGCTAGAGATCCCCAGACTCTGAACACCGGGGAGCTGTTTTTT CSARDPQTLNTGELFF TRBJ2-2 many . TRBV20-1
TGTGCCAGCAGTTTAGGGGCTACAGCTAACTATGGCTACACCTTC CASSLGATANYGYTF TRBJ1-2 . . TRBV12-3/TRBV12-4
TGTGCCAGCAGGAGGCGGGGGGCTGTAAATTCACCCCTCCACTTT CASRRRGAVNSPLHF TRBJ1-6 many . TRBV2
TGTGCCAGCAGCTTGTACGTATCGACTTACTATGGCTACACCTTC CASSLYVSTYYGYTF TRBJ1-2 . . TRBV7-9
TGTGCCAGCAGCGTACGGTCTAGCGGGGACAGCACAGATACGCAGTATTTT CASSVRSSGDSTDTQYF TRBJ2-3 many TRBD2 TRBV9
TGTGCCAGCAGCCAAGGGGGCTTGGCTTTCTTT CASSQGGLAFF TRBJ1-1 many . TRBV4-2
TGTGCCAGCAGCTTAGGTGAATACTATGGCTACACCTTC CASSLGEYYGYTF TRBJ1-2 few . TRBV7-2
TGTGCCAGCAGCGCTCTCGTAGTGGGCCACTCCAATGAGCAGTTCTTC CASSALVVGHSNEQFF TRBJ2-1 once . TRBV9
TGCAGTGCTAGAGGAGTGACAGGGGAAGGGTCCTACAATGAGCAGTTCTTC CSARGVTGEGSYNEQFF TRBJ2-1 . TRBD1 TRBV20-1
TGTGCCAGCAGCGTACGGACTAGCGGGGATACGCAGTATTTT CASSVRTSGDTQYF TRBJ2-3 many TRBD2 TRBV9
TGTGCCAGCAGTTACACCTCGGACAGGGGCTATAGTAACTATGGCTACACCTTC CASSYTSDRGYSNYGYTF TRBJ1-2 . TRBD1 TRBV6-5
TGTGCCAGCAGCCAAGCTCTGGAAGATACGCAGTATTTT CASSQALEDTQYF TRBJ2-3 . . TRBV14
TGTGCCAGCAGTCTTGGACAGGGAGGAAGCTATGGCTACACCTTC CASSLGQGGSYGYTF TRBJ1-2 many TRBD1 TRBV6-1
TGTGCCAGCAGTTTATCCGGGGGAAATAGCAATCAGCCCCAGCATTTT CASSLSGGNSNQPQHF TRBJ1-5 few . TRBV6-1
TGTGCCAGCAGTTACTCTTATTCCAGGGCAGATACGCAGTATTTT CASSYSYSRADTQYF TRBJ2-3 . . TRBV6-2/TRBV6-3
TGTGCCGCAGGCGGGCCGCCCGCCTACGAGCAGTACTTC CAAGGPPAYEQYF TRBJ2-7 many . TRBV7-8
TGCGCCAGCAGCCAAGCGGGTCCGGGACTAGCGGGATTTGAGCAGTTCTTC CASSQAGPGLAGFEQFF TRBJ2-1 few TRBD2 TRBV4-1
TGTGCCAGCAGTTACTCTAGCGTCGTCACCGTCCGTGCCTCCAACAATGAGCAGTTCTTC CASSYSSVVTVRASNNEQFF TRBJ2-1 many . TRBV6-2/TRBV6-3
TGTGCCAGCAGTGCACCGGACAGGGGAAACGAGCAGTACTTC CASSAPDRGNEQYF TRBJ2-7 . TRBD1 TRBV28
TGCAGCGTGGTTGGGAAGGCGAGCTATGGCTACACCTTC CSVVGKASYGYTF TRBJ1-2 . . TRBV20-1
TGTGCCAGCAGTGAATGGGGGGGGCCTAGCAATCAGCCCCAGCATTTT CASSEWGGPSNQPQHF TRBJ1-5 . . TRBV6-1
TGTGCCAGCAGCCCCACAGCGGGCGGGAGCACAGATACGCAGTATTTT CASSPTAGGSTDTQYF TRBJ2-3 . . TRBV11-3
TGCAGTGCTAGGCCCCGACCCCTCACAGATACGCAGTATTTT CSARPRPLTDTQYF TRBJ2-3 . . TRBV20-1
TGCGCCAGCAGCCAAGACCGGGCTAGAATGGAGACCCAGTACTTC CASSQDRARMETQYF TRBJ2-5 many . TRBV4-3
TGCGCCAGCAGCCAAGACGGCAGGAAAAGCAATCAGCCCCAGCATTTT CASSQDGRKSNQPQHF TRBJ1-5 . . TRBV4-1
TGTGCCAGCAGGTCCGGGACTAGGTTTTACAATGAGCAGTTCTTC CASRSGTRFYNEQFF TRBJ2-1 many TRBD2 TRBV6-1
TGTACCAGCAGCTTAAGGAGACAGGGTGATTTTCAGCCCCAGCATTTT CTSSLRRQGDFQPQHF TRBJ1-5 once TRBD1 TRBV11-2
TGTGCCAGCATGCGGGTCGTAGGAGGGAACACTGAAGCTTTCTTT CASMRVVGGNTEAFF TRBJ1-1 few . TRBV10-3
TGTGCCAGCAGCCTCGAGGGTGAGGAGCAGTACTTC CASSLEGEEQYF TRBJ2-7 few . TRBV7-9
TGTGCCAGCAGCTTAGATCAGAGCAATCAGCCCCAGCATTTT CASSLDQSNQPQHF TRBJ1-5 many . TRBV11-2
TGTGCCAGCAGCTTAGATTCGGCTTTTAACTATGGCTACACCTTC CASSLDSAFNYGYTF TRBJ1-2 many . TRBV11-2